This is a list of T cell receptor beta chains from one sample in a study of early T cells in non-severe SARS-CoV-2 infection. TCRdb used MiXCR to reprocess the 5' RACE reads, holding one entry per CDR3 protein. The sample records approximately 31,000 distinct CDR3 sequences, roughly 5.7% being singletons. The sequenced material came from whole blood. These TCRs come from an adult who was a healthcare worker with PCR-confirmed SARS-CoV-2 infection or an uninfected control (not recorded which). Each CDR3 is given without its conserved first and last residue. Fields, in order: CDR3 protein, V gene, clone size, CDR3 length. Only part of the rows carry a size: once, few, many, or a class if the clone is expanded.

CDR3: ASSFQGGLGSEKLF
V: TRBV7-9
size: few
length: 14

CDR3: SAIRDIGGY
V: TRBV20-1
size: few
length: 9

CDR3: ASSQEGAVRQETQY
V: TRBV4-2
size: few
length: 14

CDR3: ASSRLAGGPDTQY
V: TRBV7-3
size: many
length: 13

CDR3: ASSLNRQGAYNEQF
V: TRBV7-9
size: many
length: 14

CDR3: ASSSGDGYT
V: TRBV12-3/TRBV12-4
size: many
length: 9

CDR3: ASSGGTSASYEQY
V: TRBV9
size: many
length: 13

CDR3: ASSLGSAGGYPTDTQY
V: TRBV5-1
size: .
length: 16

CDR3: SAGTSGLYEQY
V: TRBV20-1
size: .
length: 11

CDR3: ASSVEIAGEREQF
V: TRBV9
size: many
length: 13

CDR3: SATSGLNTGELF
V: TRBV20-1
size: .
length: 12

CDR3: ASSPPGPGELF
V: TRBV3-1
size: medium-sized
length: 11

CDR3: AWSSATGGTEAF
V: TRBV30
size: few
length: 12

CDR3: ASSSTGVGQPQH
V: TRBV7-3
size: many
length: 12

CDR3: ASSYRGSSDTQY
V: TRBV28
size: .
length: 12

CDR3: ASSLVVASLPS
V: TRBV7-8
size: many
length: 11

CDR3: AWSSGFEQF
V: TRBV30
size: few
length: 9

CDR3: ATRTGYGTGELF
V: TRBV6-1
size: .
length: 12

CDR3: ASRPPQSLINNEQF
V: TRBV6-6
size: .
length: 14

CDR3: SVVLAVQETQY
V: TRBV29-1
size: many
length: 11

CDR3: ASIRRPGTGYNEQF
V: TRBV5-5
size: many
length: 14

CDR3: ASSPTGQETQY
V: TRBV18
size: many
length: 11

CDR3: AISDFTQDEAF
V: TRBV10-3
size: .
length: 11

CDR3: AISVTGRVGNEQY
V: TRBV10-3
size: .
length: 13

CDR3: ASRISQGLNTEAF
V: TRBV10-1
size: medium-sized
length: 13

CDR3: ASKKNTGELF
V: TRBV28
size: many
length: 10

CDR3: ASSPGLADYNEQF
V: TRBV5-1
size: .
length: 13

CDR3: SARGSGQGGEQY
V: TRBV20-1
size: .
length: 12

CDR3: ASSYGWGTGELF
V: TRBV6-5
size: .
length: 12

CDR3: ASVKGTEAF
V: TRBV2
size: .
length: 9

CDR3: ASSLLSDSESHYGYT
V: TRBV18
size: many
length: 15

CDR3: SAHPPGLGETQY
V: TRBV20-1
size: .
length: 12

CDR3: AISESAQGAYQPQH
V: TRBV10-3
size: many
length: 14

CDR3: ASRQGASNQPQH
V: TRBV7-8
size: many
length: 12

CDR3: ASSQGSGNTIY
V: TRBV3-1
size: few
length: 11

CDR3: SARARGASLNEQF
V: TRBV20-1
size: few
length: 13

CDR3: ASSRRSGRGDEQF
V: TRBV10-1
size: many
length: 13

CDR3: ASSLEGSAGNTQY
V: TRBV5-1
size: .
length: 13

CDR3: AISEARADRGTIY
V: TRBV10-3
size: many
length: 13

CDR3: ASSPSSGRFDEQF
V: TRBV7-3
size: many
length: 13

CDR3: ASSSPGYEQY
V: TRBV27
size: few
length: 10

CDR3: ASSPQAGLSGNTIY
V: TRBV18
size: many
length: 14

CDR3: ASSARLEGYT
V: TRBV5-1
size: many
length: 10

CDR3: ASSQGTSGSTDTQY
V: TRBV3-1
size: .
length: 14

CDR3: ASSLGTGAYEQY
V: TRBV27
size: many
length: 12

CDR3: SARDQSYSNQPQH
V: TRBV20-1
size: many
length: 13

CDR3: ASTSRRAVEQF
V: TRBV7-9
size: .
length: 11

CDR3: ASSLQNMNTEAF
V: TRBV12-3/TRBV12-4
size: many
length: 12

CDR3: SIQGAGEKLF
V: TRBV29-1
size: many
length: 10

CDR3: SAYNGLSYEQY
V: TRBV20-1
size: medium-sized
length: 11

CDR3: ASSLVTGELF
V: TRBV27
size: medium-sized
length: 10

CDR3: ASSGGQGVADTQY
V: TRBV5-1
size: many
length: 13

CDR3: ASSLGGRGETQY
V: TRBV7-9
size: many
length: 12

CDR3: ASSLVDSLASGTGELF
V: TRBV4-1
size: many
length: 16

CDR3: ASSLDPAGKQY
V: TRBV11-2
size: many
length: 11

CDR3: ASSFDRDEQF
V: TRBV7-9
size: many
length: 10

CDR3: ASSGQGNSPLH
V: TRBV9
size: .
length: 11

CDR3: ASSDLTQSSYNEQF
V: TRBV10-1
size: many
length: 14